This T cell receptor beta chain was captured by sequencing in a study of regulatory T cells in long-lasting Graves disease. Time point indicated: newly diagnosed GD, antithyroid drugs for less than 3 months. After RNA was extracted from PBMCs, the TCR library was made from it. To make TCR beta libraries, researchers used iRepertoire HTBI primers and Arm-PCR of CDR3 regions. TCRdb analysed the multiplex PCR reads with MiXCR anew, one entry per CDR3 protein. This repertoire shows 550,000 to 600,000 distinct CDR3 sequences, about 16% found once; its top ten account for 12%. The V gene lost 2 bases and the J gene lost 3 bases, with 7 bases spanning the gap. Germline loops: CDR1 SGHNT, CDR2 YENEEA. This CDR3 has 14 amino acids. Separately, the same data were catalogued under a study of T cells in Graves' hyperthyroidism and ophthalmopathy. This second study notes: Model predictions of ophthalmopathy came a median around 7.1 months before onset.

The receptor's source is a man between 18 and 29 years old with Graves disease. The sequenced sample was peripheral blood mononuclear cells (PBMCs), obtained at new diagnosis, from a patient treated with antithyroid drugs. J is TRBJ2-2 and V is TRBV11-3, with unresolved D. DNA of the CDR3: TGTGCCAGCAGCTTAATGGGTGACACCGGGGAGCTGTTTTTT. Translated, it gives CASSLMGDTGELFF.